This paragraph reports one T cell receptor (beta chain). Its antigen remains unidentified. Trimming removed 0 bases at V and 10 bases at J, with 13 bases between. The CDR3 length is 15 residues. Germline V gene data show CDR1 as MNHEY and CDR2 as SMNVEV (reference sequence). The sample is drawn from a study of type 1 regulatory T cells. MiXCR, applied by TCRdb to the reads, yields one record per CDR3 protein. This sample has about 62,000 distinct CDR3 sequences; roughly 60% occur once, and the top ten carry 1.5% to 2%. The gene calls are TRBV27 and TRBJ1-6, with D unresolved. The clonotype originates from a human donor in good health. The sample consisted of cultured non-Tr1 T cells, either the whole culture or a sorted T cell fraction (not recorded which). Here the CDR3 reads CASSLSIVGESPLHF. The CDR3 bases are TGTGCCAGCAGTTTATCAATCGTAGGAGAATCACCCCTCCACTTT.